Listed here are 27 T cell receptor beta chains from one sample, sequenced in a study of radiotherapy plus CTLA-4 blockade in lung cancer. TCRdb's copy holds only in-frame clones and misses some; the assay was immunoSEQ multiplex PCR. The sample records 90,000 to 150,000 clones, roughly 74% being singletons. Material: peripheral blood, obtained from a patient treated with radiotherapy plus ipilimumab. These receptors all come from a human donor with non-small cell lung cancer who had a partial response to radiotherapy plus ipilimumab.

The CDR3 sequence is CASSSGQGTTYEQYV. For the CDR3, the DNA is TGTGCCAGCAGCTCGGGACAGGGCACCACCTACGAGCAGTACGTC. The V and J genes are TRBV7-8 and TRBJ2-7, with TRBD1 matching over 9 bases. Germline V gene data show CDR1 as SGHVS and CDR2 as FQNEAQ. V lost 4 bases, J lost 2 bases, and 6 bases stayed unmatched. The CDR3 sequence is 15 residues long.

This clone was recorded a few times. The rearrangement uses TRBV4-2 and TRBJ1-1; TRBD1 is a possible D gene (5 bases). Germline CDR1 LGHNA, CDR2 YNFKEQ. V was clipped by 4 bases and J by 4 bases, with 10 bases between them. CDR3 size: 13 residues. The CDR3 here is CASSLGRATEAFF. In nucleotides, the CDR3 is TGTGCCAGCAGCCTGGGCAGGGCCACTGAAGCTTTCTTT.

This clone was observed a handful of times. CDR3 residues: CASSFSETDNSPLHF. For the CDR3, the DNA is TGTGCCAGCAGCTTTTCCGAGACAGATAATTCACCCCTCCACTTT. The rearrangement joins TRBV7-6 to TRBJ1-6; D may be TRBD1 (5 bases). Between the trimmed V and J ends, which lost 3 bases and 5 bases, there was a span of 11 bases. This CDR3 contains 15 residues. From germline, CDR1 is SGHVS and CDR2 FNYEAQ.

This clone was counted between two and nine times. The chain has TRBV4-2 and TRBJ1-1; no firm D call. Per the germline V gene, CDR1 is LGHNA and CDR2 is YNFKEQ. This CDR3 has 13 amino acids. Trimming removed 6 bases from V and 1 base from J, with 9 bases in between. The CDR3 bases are TGTGCCAGCAGGATGGCATCGAACACTGAAGCTTTCTTT. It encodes CASRMASNTEAFF.

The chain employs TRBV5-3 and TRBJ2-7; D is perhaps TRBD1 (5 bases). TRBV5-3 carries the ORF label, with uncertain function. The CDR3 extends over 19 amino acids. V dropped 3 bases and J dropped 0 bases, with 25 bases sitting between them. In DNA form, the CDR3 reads TGTGCCAGAAGCTCGCGACTCATCCTAACAGGTGACCTCTCCTACGAGCAGTACGTC. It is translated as CARSSRLILTGDLSYEQYV.

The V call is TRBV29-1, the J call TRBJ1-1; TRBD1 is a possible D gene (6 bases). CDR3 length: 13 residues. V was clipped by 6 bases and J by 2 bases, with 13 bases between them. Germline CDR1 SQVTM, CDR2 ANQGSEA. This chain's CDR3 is CSVLWDTNTEAFF. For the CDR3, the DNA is TGCAGCGTCTTATGGGACACTAACACTGAAGCTTTCTTT.

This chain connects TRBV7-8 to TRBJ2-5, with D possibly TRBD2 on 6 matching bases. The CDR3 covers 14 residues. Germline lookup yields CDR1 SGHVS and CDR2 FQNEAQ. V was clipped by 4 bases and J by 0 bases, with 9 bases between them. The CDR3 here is CASSSGGHQETQYF. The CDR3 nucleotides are TGTGCCAGCAGCTCCGGGGGTCACCAAGAGACCCAGTACTTC.

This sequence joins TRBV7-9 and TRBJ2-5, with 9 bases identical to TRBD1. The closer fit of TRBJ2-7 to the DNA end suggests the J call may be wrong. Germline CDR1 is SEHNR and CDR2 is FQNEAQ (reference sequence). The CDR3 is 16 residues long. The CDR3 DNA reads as TGTGCCAGCAGCCACAGGGACAGGGCTGCGGCCTACGAGCAGTACTTC. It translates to CASSHRDRAAAYEQYF.

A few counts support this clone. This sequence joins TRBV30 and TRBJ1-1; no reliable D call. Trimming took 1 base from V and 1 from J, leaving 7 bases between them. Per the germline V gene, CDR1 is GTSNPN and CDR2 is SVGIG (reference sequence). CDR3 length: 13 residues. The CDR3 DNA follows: TGTGCCTGGAGTGGTCGGGAGAACACTGAAGCTTTCTTT. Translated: CAWSGRENTEAFF.

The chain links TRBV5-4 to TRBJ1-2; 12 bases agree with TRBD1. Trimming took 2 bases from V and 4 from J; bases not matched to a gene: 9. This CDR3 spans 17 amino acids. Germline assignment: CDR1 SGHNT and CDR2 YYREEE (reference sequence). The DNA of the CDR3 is TGTGCCAGCAGCTTCCGGGACAGGGGGCGCGCGCGCTATGGCTACACCTTC. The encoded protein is CASSFRDRGRARYGYTF.

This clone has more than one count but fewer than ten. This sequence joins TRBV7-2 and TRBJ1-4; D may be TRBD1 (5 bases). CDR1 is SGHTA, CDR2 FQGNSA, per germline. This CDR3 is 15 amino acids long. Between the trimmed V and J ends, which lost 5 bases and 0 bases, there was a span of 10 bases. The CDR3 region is CASSQQVATNEKLFF. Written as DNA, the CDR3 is TGTGCCAGCAGCCAACAGGTTGCAACTAATGAAAAACTGTTTTTT.

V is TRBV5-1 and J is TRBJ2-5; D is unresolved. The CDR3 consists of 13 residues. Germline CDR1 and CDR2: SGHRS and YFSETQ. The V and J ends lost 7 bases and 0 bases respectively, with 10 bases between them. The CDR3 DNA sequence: TGCGCCAGCGCCGAGCCACACCAAGAGACCCAGTACTTC. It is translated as CASAEPHQETQYF.

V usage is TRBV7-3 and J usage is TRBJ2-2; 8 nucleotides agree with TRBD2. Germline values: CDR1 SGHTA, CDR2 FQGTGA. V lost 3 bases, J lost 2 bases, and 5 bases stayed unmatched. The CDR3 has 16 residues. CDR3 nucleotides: TGTGCCAGCAGCTTGACCGGGACTAGTAACACCGGGGAGCTGTTTTTT. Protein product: CASSLTGTSNTGELFF. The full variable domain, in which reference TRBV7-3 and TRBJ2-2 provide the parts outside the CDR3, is GAGVSQTPSNKVTEKGKYVELRCDPISGHTALYWYRQSLGQGPEFLIYFQGTGAADDSGLPNDRFFAVRPEGSVSTLKIQRTERGDSAVYLCASSLTGTSNTGELFFGEGSRLTVL.

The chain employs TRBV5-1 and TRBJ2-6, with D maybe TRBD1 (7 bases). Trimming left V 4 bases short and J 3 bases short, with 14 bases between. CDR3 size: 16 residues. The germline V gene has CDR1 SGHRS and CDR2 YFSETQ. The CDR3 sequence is CASSGNRGGGANVLTF. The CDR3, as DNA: TGCGCCAGCAGCGGTAACAGGGGAGGTGGGGCCAACGTCCTGACTTTC.

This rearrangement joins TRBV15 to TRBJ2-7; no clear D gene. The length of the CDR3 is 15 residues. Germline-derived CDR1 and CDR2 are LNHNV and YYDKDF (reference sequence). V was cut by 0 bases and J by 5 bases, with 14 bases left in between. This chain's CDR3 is CATSRDFKDLNEQYV. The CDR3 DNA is TGTGCCACCAGCAGAGATTTTAAAGACTTAAACGAGCAGTACGTC.

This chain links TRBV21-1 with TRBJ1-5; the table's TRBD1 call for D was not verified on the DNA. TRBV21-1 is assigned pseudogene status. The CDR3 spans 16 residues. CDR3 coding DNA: TGTGCCAGCAGCAAAGCCCTAACAGAAAGCAATCAGCCCCAGCATTTT. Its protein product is CASSKALTESNQPQHF.

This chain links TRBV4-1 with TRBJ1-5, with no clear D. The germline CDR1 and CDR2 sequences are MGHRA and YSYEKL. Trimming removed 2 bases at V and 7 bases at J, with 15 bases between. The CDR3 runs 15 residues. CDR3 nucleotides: TGCGCCAGCAGCCAAACCTCGGCGGGTTTCCAGCCCCAGCATTTT. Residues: CASSQTSAGFQPQHF.

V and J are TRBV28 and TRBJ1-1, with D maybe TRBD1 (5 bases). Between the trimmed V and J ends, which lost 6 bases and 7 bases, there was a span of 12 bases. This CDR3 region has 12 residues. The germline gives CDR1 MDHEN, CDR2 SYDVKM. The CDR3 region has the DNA TGTGCCAGCAGACTTATCCAGGGTGAAGCTTTCTTT. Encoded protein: CASRLIQGEAFF.

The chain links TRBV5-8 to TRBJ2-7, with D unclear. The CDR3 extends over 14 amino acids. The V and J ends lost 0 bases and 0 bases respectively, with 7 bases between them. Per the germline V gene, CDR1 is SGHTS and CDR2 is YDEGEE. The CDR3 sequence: CASSLVANSYEQYF. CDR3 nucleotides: TGTGCCAGCAGCTTGGTAGCTAACTCCTACGAGCAGTACTTC. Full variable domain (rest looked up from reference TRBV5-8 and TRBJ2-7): EAGVTQSPTHLIKTRGQQATLRCSPISGHTSVYWYQQALGLGLQFLLWYDEGEERNRGNFPPRFSGRQFPNYSSELNVNALELEDSALYLCASSLVANSYEQYFGPGTRLTVT.

The CDR3 spells CASSEYWGRGGSNQPQHF. CDR3 in DNA: TGTGCCAGCAGTGAATATTGGGGCAGGGGAGGGAGCAATCAGCCCCAGCATTTT. V gene TRBV25-1 combines with J gene TRBJ1-5; TRBD1 is a possible D gene (6 bases). Deletions cut 0 bases from V and 1 base from J, with 16 bases between. CDR3 length equals 18 residues. The germline V gene encodes CDR1 MGHDK and CDR2 SYGVNS.

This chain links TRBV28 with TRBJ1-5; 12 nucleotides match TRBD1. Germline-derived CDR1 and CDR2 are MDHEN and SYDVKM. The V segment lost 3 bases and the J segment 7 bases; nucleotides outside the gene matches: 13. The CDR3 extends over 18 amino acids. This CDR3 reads CASSFNDGTGGIRQPQHF. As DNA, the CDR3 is TGTGCCAGCAGTTTTAACGACGGGACAGGGGGCATAAGGCAGCCCCAGCATTTT. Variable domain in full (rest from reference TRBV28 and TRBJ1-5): DVKVTQSSRYLVKRTGEKVFLECVQDMDHENMFWYRQDPGLGLRLIYFSYDVKMKEKGDIPEGYSVSREKKERFSLILESASTNQTSMYLCASSFNDGTGGIRQPQHFGDGTRLSIL.

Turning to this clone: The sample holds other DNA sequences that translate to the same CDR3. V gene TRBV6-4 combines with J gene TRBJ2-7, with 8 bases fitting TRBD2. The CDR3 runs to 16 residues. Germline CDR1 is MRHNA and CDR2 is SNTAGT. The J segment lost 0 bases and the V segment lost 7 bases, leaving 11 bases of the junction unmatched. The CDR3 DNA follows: TGTGCCAGCATAGGGACTAGTGGGAAGAGCTCCTACGAGCAGTACGTC. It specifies CASIGTSGKSSYEQYV.

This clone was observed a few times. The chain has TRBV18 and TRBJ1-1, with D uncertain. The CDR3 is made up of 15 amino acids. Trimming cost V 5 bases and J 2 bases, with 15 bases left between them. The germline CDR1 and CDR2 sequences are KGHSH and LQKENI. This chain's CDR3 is CASSASPGYNTEAFF. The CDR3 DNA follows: TGTGCCAGCTCAGCGTCCCCGGGGTACAACACTGAAGCTTTCTTT.

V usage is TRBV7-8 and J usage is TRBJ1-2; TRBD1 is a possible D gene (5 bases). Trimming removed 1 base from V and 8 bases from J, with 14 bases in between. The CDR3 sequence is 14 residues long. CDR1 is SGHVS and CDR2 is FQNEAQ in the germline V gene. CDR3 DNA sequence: TGTGCCAGCAGCTTAGGAACTGGGGGAGGGGGCTACACCTTC. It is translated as CASSLGTGGGGYTF.

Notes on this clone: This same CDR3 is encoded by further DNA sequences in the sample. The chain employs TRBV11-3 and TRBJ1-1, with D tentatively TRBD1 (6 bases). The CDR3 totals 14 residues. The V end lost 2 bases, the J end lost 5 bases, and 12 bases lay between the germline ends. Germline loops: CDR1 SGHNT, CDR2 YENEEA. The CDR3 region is CASSLQGMGTEAFF. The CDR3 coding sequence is TGTGCCAGCAGCTTACAGGGGATGGGGACTGAAGCTTTCTTT. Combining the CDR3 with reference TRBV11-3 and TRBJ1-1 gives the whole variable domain EAGVVQSPRYKIIEKKQPVAFWCNPISGHNTLYWYLQNLGQGPELLIRYENEEAVDDSQLPKDRFSAERLKGVDSTLKIQPAELGDSAVYLCASSLQGMGTEAFFGQGTRLTVV.

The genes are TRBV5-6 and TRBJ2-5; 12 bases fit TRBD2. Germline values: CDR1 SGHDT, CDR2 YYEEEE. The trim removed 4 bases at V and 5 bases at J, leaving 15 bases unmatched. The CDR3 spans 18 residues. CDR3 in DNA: TGTGCCAGCAGCGCGAGGACTAGCGGGATTCGTCCTTTTGAGACCCAGTACTTC. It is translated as CASSARTSGIRPFETQYF. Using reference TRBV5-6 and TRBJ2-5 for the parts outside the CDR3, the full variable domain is DAGVTQSPTHLIKTRGQQVTLRCSPKSGHDTVSWYQQALGQGPQFIFQYYEEEERQRGNFPDRFSGHQFPNYSSELNVNALLLGDSALYLCASSARTSGIRPFETQYFGPGTRLLVL.

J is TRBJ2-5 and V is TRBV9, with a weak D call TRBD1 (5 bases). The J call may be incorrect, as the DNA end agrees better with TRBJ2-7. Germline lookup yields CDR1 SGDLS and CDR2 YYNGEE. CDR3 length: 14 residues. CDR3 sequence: CASTKGLEAYEQYF. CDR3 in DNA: TGTGCCAGCACGAAGGGGCTTGAGGCCTACGAGCAGTACTTC.